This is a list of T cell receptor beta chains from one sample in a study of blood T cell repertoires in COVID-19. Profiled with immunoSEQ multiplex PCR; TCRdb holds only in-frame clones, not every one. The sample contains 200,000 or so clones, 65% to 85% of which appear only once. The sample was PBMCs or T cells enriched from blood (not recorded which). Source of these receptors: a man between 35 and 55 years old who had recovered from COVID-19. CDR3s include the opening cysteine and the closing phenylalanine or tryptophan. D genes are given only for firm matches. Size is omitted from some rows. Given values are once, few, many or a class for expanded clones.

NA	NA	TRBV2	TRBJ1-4	CASRGGPNEKLFF	TGTGCCAGCAGAGGGGGACCTAATGAAAAACTGTTTTTT
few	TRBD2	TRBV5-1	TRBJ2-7	CASSLGFGTSEVQYF	TGCGCCAGCAGCTTGGGTTTCGGGACTAGCGAAGTGCAGTACTTC
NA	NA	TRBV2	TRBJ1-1	CASSPTPMNTEAFF	TGTGCCAGCAGCCCGACACCTATGAACACTGAAGCTTTCTTT
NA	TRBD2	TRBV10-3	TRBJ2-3	CAISESPRSGGDTQYF	TGTGCCATCAGTGAGTCTCCTCGTAGCGGGGGAGATACGCAGTATTTT
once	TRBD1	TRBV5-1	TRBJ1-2	CASSFPGTGWAGYTF	TGCGCCAGCAGCTTCCCCGGGACAGGATGGGCCGGCTACACCTTC
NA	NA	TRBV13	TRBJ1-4	CASSLRGATNEKLFF	TGTGCCAGCAGCCTCAGGGGCGCAACTAATGAAAAACTGTTTTTT
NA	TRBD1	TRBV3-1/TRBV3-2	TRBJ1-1	CASSQRDSNTEAFF	TGTGCCAGCAGCCAACGGGACAGTAACACTGAAGCTTTCTTT
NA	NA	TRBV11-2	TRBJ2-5	CASSFNLQETQYF	TGTGCCAGCAGCTTTAACCTACAAGAGACCCAGTACTTC
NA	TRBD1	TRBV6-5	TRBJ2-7	CASRGDRAEQYF	TGTGCCAGCAGAGGGGACAGGGCGGAGCAGTACTTC
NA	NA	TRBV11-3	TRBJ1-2	CASSLARAAGYTF	TGTGCCAGCAGCTTAGCCAGGGCGGCTGGCTACACCTTC
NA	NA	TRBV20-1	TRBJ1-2	CSASRQYGYTF	TGCAGTGCGAGCCGACAGTATGGCTACACCTTC
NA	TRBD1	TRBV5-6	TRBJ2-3	CASSDVTGDPTDTQYF	TGTGCCAGCAGCGATGTAACAGGGGACCCCACAGATACGCAGTATTTT
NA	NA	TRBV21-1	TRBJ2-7	CASSPRSGRGIYEQYF	TGTGCCAGCAGCCCACGGTCGGGTAGGGGAATCTACGAGCAGTACTTC
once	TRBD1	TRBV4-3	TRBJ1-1	CASSPGQTNTEAFF	TGCGCCAGCAGCCCGGGACAGACGAACACTGAAGCTTTCTTT
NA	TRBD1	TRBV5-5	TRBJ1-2	CASSFPGQGMKGYTF	TGTGCCAGCAGCTTTCCGGGACAGGGGATGAAAGGCTACACCTTC
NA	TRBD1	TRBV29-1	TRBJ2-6	CSVRTGGPGANVLTF	TGCAGCGTTCGGACAGGGGGCCCTGGGGCCAACGTCCTGACTTTC
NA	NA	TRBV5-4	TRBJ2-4	CASSLDQSAKNIQYF	TGTGCCAGCAGCTTGGACCAGTCGGCCAAAAACATTCAGTACTTC
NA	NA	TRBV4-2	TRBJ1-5	CASSPDPGGFSNQPQHF	TGTGCCAGCAGCCCGGACCCGGGGGGCTTTAGCAATCAGCCCCAGCATTTT
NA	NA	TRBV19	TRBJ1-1	CASSTSQGNTEAFF	TGTGCCAGTAGTACATCTCAGGGGAACACTGAAGCTTTCTTT
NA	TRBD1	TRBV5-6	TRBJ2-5	CASSFGQGQETQYF	TGTGCCAGCAGCTTCGGACAGGGCCAAGAGACCCAGTACTTC
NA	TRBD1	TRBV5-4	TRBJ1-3	CASSRDRGSGNTIYF	TGTGCCAGCAGCAGGGACAGGGGGTCTGGAAACACCATATATTTT
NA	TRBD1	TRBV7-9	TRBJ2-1	CASSLADRGDEQFF	TGTGCCAGCAGCTTGGCGGACAGGGGCGATGAGCAGTTCTTC
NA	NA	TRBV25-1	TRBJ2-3	CASSDWGGTDTQYF	TGTGCCAGCAGTGATTGGGGGGGCACAGATACGCAGTATTTT
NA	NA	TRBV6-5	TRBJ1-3	CASTMRVEGNTIYF	TGTGCCAGCACTATGCGGGTGGAAGGAAACACCATATATTTT
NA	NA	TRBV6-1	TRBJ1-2	CASSEGRGYGYTF	TGTGCCAGCAGTGAAGGCAGGGGCTATGGCTACACCTTC
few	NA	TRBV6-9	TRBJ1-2	CANGRRGYGYTF	TGTGCCAATGGTAGGAGGGGCTATGGCTACACCTTC
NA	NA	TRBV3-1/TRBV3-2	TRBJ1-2	CASSVRDPQRGGYTF	TGTGCCAGCAGCGTCCGGGACCCCCAGCGGGGTGGCTACACCTTC
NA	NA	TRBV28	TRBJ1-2	CASRGGIGGRIYGYTF	TGTGCCAGCAGAGGGGGAATCGGAGGCCGAATCTATGGCTACACCTTC
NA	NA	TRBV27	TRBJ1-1	CASKPAMPGIEAFF	TGTGCCAGCAAACCTGCAATGCCAGGAATTGAAGCTTTCTTT
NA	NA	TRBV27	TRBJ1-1	CASSLSIHPNTEAFF	TGTGCCAGCAGTTTATCGATACACCCGAACACTGAAGCTTTCTTT
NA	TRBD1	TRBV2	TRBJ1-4	CASNNRGPNEKLFF	TGTGCCAGCAACAACAGGGGACCTAATGAAAAACTGTTTTTT
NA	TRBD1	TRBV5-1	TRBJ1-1	CASSQGGTGGVWAFF	TGCGCCAGCAGCCAAGGGGGGACAGGAGGTGTGTGGGCTTTCTTT
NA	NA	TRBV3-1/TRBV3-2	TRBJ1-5	CASSPSSNQPQHF	TGTGCCAGCAGCCCGAGTAGCAATCAGCCCCAGCATTTT
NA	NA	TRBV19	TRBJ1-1	CASRTQGNTEAFF	TGTGCCAGTAGAACTCAGGGGAACACTGAAGCTTTCTTT
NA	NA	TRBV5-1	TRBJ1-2	CASSLGGDRSYGYTF	TGCGCCAGCAGCTTAGGGGGGGATCGTAGCTATGGCTACACCTTC
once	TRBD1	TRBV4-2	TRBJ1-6	CASSQKTGVNSPLHF	TGTGCCAGCAGCCAGAAGACAGGGGTGAATTCACCCCTCCACTTT
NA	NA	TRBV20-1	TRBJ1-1	CSARVRTEAFF	TGCAGTGCTAGAGTTCGCACTGAAGCTTTCTTT
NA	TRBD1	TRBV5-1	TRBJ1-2	CASSFEQGVYYGYTF	TGCGCCAGCAGCTTCGAACAGGGGGTTTACTATGGCTACACCTTC
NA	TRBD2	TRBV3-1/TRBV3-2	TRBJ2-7	CASSHPGLAYEQYF	TGTGCCAGCAGCCATCCGGGACTAGCCTACGAGCAGTACTTC
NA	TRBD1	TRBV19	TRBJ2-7	CASSEGTGEQYF	TGTGCCAGTAGTGAAGGGACAGGAGAGCAGTACTTC
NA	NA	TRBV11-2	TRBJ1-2	CASSFGGYDGYTF	TGTGCCAGCAGCTTCGGGGGTTACGATGGCTACACCTTC
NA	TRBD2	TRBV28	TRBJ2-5	CASSLTAGGEETQYF	TGTGCCAGCAGTTTGACAGCGGGGGGAGAAGAGACCCAGTACTTC
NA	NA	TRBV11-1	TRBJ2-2	CASSFMNTGELFF	TGTGCCAGCAGTTTCATGAACACCGGGGAGCTGTTTTTT
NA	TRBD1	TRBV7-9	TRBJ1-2	CASSLATGTGGYGYTF	TGTGCCAGCAGCTTAGCAACCGGGACAGGGGGATATGGCTACACCTTC
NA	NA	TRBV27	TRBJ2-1	CASSSGSSSYNEQFF	TGTGCCAGCAGTTCGGGGTCGAGCTCCTACAATGAGCAGTTCTTC
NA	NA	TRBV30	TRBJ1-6	CAWNLGGVEYNSPLHF	TGTGCCTGGAACCTCGGGGGAGTCGAGTATAATTCACCCCTCCACTTT
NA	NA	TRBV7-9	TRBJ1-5	CASSLFGDQPQHF	TGTGCCAGCAGCTTATTCGGGGATCAGCCCCAGCATTTT
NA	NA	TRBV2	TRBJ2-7	CASSEGLASGRGYEQYF	TGTGCCAGCAGTGAAGGTCTCGCGTCAGGACGGGGCTACGAGCAGTACTTC
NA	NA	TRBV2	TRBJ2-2	CASRPGLANTGELFF	TGTGCCAGCAGACCTGGACTGGCGAACACCGGGGAGCTGTTTTTT
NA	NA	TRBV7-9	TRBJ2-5	CASSATSETQYF	TGTGCCAGCAGCGCAACCAGTGAGACCCAGTACTTC